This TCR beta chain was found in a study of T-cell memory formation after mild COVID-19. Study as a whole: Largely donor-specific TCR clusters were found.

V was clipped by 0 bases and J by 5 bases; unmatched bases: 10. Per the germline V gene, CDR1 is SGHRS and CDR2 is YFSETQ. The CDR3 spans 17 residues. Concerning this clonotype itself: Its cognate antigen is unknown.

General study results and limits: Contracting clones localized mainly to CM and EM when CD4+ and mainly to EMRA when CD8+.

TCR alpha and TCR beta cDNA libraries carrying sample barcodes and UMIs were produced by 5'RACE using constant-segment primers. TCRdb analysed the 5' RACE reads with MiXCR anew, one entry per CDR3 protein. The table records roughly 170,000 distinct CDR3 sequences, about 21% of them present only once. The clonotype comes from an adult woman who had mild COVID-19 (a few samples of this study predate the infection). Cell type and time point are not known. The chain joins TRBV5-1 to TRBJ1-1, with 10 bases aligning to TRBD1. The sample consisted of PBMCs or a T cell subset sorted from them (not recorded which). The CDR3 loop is CASSLGGTGVEGTEAFF. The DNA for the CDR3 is TGCGCCAGCAGCTTGGGAGGGACAGGGGTAGAGGGAACTGAAGCTTTCTTT.